This TCR beta chain was profiled in a study of human T cells and chemical hapten exposure. This clonotype has ten or more counts. As yet, its antigen is unknown. Study-wide results and caveats: DPC sensitization left the count of TCRs above 1 in 1000 unchanged.

This CDR3 is built from 17 residues. Trimming left V 4 bases short and J 0 bases short, with 13 bases between. Germline CDR1 SEHNR, CDR2 FQNEAQ (reference sequence). Via MiXCR, TCRdb re-called the RACE reads, giving one row per CDR3 protein. The sample lists roughly 42,000 distinct CDR3 sequences; approximately 9.6% were seen once. Sample time point: patch test 2, 6 weeks after DPC sensitization. The sample's treatment: therapeutic diphenylcyclopropenone sensitization with weekly scalp DPC. Unfractionated whole blood yielded the extracted total RNA. Sequenced material: whole blood, taken in connection with sensitization to the hapten diphenylcyclopropenone (DPC). This receptor was identified in a woman aged 25 to 39 with alopecia areata. Some clones in this sample may be carry-over from other donors' samples. The chain carries TRBV7-9 and TRBJ1-6, with D perhaps TRBD1 (5 bases). CDR3 protein: CASSSTRGSSYNSPLHF. As DNA, the CDR3 is TGTGCCAGCAGCTCTACTAGGGGAAGCTCCTATAATTCACCCCTCCACTTT.